This is a list of T cell receptor beta chains from one sample in a study of CD8+ T cells in alopecia areata. Assay used: immunoSEQ multiplex PCR; TCRdb lists only in-frame clones, some missing. The sample lists about 140,000 clones; around 83% were seen once. Sequencing was performed on CD8+ T cells sorted from blood, taken at week 4, from a patient treated with tofacitinib. The receptors here all came from a human donor with alopecia areata. Both conserved end residues are part of each CDR3. Each record gives: D gene, V gene, J gene, clone size, CDR3 protein, CDR3 DNA. The D gene is left open where the match is weak. Not all rows give a size; the values are once, few, many and, for expanded clones, a class.

d_call: NA
v_call: TRBV4-1
j_call: TRBJ2-7
clone_size: NA
cdr3_aa: CASSQAVEVLYKQYF
cdr3_nt: TGCGCCAGCAGCCAAGCCGTCGAGGTTCTCTACAAGCAGTACTTC

d_call: TRBD2
v_call: TRBV7-9
j_call: TRBJ2-1
clone_size: NA
cdr3_aa: CASSPWTSGRMSEQFF
cdr3_nt: TGTGCCAGCAGCCCCTGGACTAGCGGGAGGATGAGTGAGCAGTTCTTC

d_call: NA
v_call: TRBV13
j_call: TRBJ1-4
clone_size: once
cdr3_aa: CASSLEGFGEKLFF
cdr3_nt: TGTGCCAGCAGCTTAGAAGGTTTTGGGGAAAAACTGTTTTTT

d_call: TRBD2
v_call: TRBV7-9
j_call: TRBJ2-1
clone_size: once
cdr3_aa: CASSSTGTSYNEQFF
cdr3_nt: TGTGCCAGCAGCTCGACCGGGACTAGCTACAATGAGCAGTTCTTC

d_call: TRBD1
v_call: TRBV27
j_call: TRBJ1-2
clone_size: NA
cdr3_aa: CASSLVQGDWTF
cdr3_nt: TGTGCCAGCAGTTTAGTCCAGGGGGATTGGACCTTC

d_call: NA
v_call: TRBV29-1
j_call: TRBJ2-2
clone_size: NA
cdr3_aa: CSVFWRADTGELFF
cdr3_nt: TGCAGCGTCTTCTGGAGGGCTGACACCGGGGAGCTGTTTTTT

d_call: TRBD1
v_call: TRBV7-9
j_call: TRBJ1-6
clone_size: NA
cdr3_aa: CASSFDRGINSPLHF
cdr3_nt: TGTGCCAGCAGCTTCGACAGGGGGATTAATTCACCCCTCCACTTT

d_call: NA
v_call: TRBV6-5
j_call: TRBJ2-3
clone_size: NA
cdr3_aa: CAIRSVSTDTQYF
cdr3_nt: TGTGCCATCCGAAGTGTTTCGACAGATACGCAGTATTTT

d_call: NA
v_call: TRBV4-1
j_call: TRBJ1-2
clone_size: NA
cdr3_aa: CASSQGYVMRDGYTF
cdr3_nt: TGCGCCAGCAGCCAAGGATACGTGATGAGGGATGGCTACACCTTC

d_call: NA
v_call: TRBV29-1
j_call: TRBJ2-7
clone_size: NA
cdr3_aa: CSVEDRDRYEQYF
cdr3_nt: TGCAGCGTTGAAGATAGGGATAGATACGAGCAGTACTTC

d_call: NA
v_call: TRBV29-1
j_call: TRBJ1-2
clone_size: NA
cdr3_aa: CSVEIFTGTEDGYTF
cdr3_nt: TGCAGCGTTGAAATTTTCACCGGGACGGAGGATGGCTACACCTTC

d_call: NA
v_call: TRBV27
j_call: TRBJ1-1
clone_size: NA
cdr3_aa: CASSLGQTGTEAFF
cdr3_nt: TGTGCCAGCAGTTTAGGACAGACTGGCACTGAAGCTTTCTTT

d_call: NA
v_call: TRBV7-2
j_call: TRBJ2-7
clone_size: NA
cdr3_aa: CARMTGPYEQYF
cdr3_nt: TGTGCCAGGATGACAGGTCCCTACGAGCAGTACTTC

d_call: NA
v_call: TRBV29-1
j_call: TRBJ2-1
clone_size: few
cdr3_aa: CSVEDPLRDTYNEQFF
cdr3_nt: TGCAGCGTTGAAGATCCCCTACGGGACACCTACAATGAGCAGTTCTTC

d_call: TRBD1
v_call: TRBV27
j_call: TRBJ2-1
clone_size: NA
cdr3_aa: CASSLNTGGGNNEQFF
cdr3_nt: TGTGCCAGCAGTTTAAACACAGGGGGCGGAAACAATGAGCAGTTCTTC

d_call: TRBD1
v_call: TRBV25-1
j_call: TRBJ2-1
clone_size: NA
cdr3_aa: CASSEFRRQGSNEQFF
cdr3_nt: TGTGCCAGCAGTGAATTCCGCAGACAGGGCTCCAATGAGCAGTTCTTC

d_call: NA
v_call: TRBV29-1
j_call: TRBJ2-1
clone_size: NA
cdr3_aa: CSVVGQGHGNEQFF
cdr3_nt: TGCAGCGTTGTTGGCCAGGGGCACGGCAATGAGCAGTTCTTC

d_call: NA
v_call: TRBV5-6
j_call: TRBJ1-2
clone_size: NA
cdr3_aa: CASSLGDTDNYGYTF
cdr3_nt: TGTGCCAGCAGCTTGGGGGACACCGATAACTATGGCTACACCTTC

d_call: TRBD1
v_call: TRBV2
j_call: TRBJ2-7
clone_size: NA
cdr3_aa: CASSEPRRDSPYEQYF
cdr3_nt: TGTGCCAGCAGCGAACCCCGCCGGGACAGTCCCTACGAGCAGTACTTC

d_call: NA
v_call: TRBV5-1
j_call: TRBJ2-5
clone_size: NA
cdr3_aa: CASSLGLGAQETQYF
cdr3_nt: TGCGCCAGCAGCTTGGGGCTAGGTGCCCAAGAGACCCAGTACTTC

d_call: NA
v_call: TRBV29-1
j_call: TRBJ2-2
clone_size: NA
cdr3_aa: CSVAGQPEKNTGELFF
cdr3_nt: TGCAGCGTTGCCGGACAGCCAGAGAAAAACACCGGGGAGCTGTTTTTT

d_call: NA
v_call: TRBV25-1
j_call: TRBJ2-7
clone_size: NA
cdr3_aa: CASSERGPASEQYF
cdr3_nt: TGTGCCAGCAGTGAGCGGGGCCCAGCCTCCGAGCAGTACTTC

d_call: NA
v_call: TRBV7-9
j_call: TRBJ2-7
clone_size: few
cdr3_aa: CASSPALDVEQYF
cdr3_nt: TGTGCCAGCAGCCCCGCCTTGGACGTTGAGCAGTACTTC

d_call: NA
v_call: TRBV5-1
j_call: TRBJ2-2
clone_size: NA
cdr3_aa: CASSGDSPKDTGELFF
cdr3_nt: TGCGCCAGCAGCGGAGACTCCCCGAAGGACACCGGGGAGCTGTTTTTT